The T cell receptor (beta chain) described here comes from a study of blood T cell repertoires in COVID-19. The overall study: The samples span acute and convalescent COVID-19 from the United States, Italy and Spain. The analysed material was cDNA or gDNA that came from T cells, B-cell-depleted T cells, or PBMCs.

The CDR3 sequence is 13 residues long. CDR1 MDHEN and CDR2 SYDVKM come from the germline V gene. Trimming removed 8 bases from V and 4 bases from J; junction bases left unmatched: 4. Source study methods: From reference gene primer amplification, estimates of nucleated cell counts were derived. The protocol was immunoSEQ multiplex PCR, while the TCRdb copy is restricted to in-frame clones and leaves out a portion. That table gives V, J and clone size, and the DNA gave D and trimming. This sample yields fewer than 40,000 clones, of which roughly 88% are seen a single time; 11% to 15% belongs to the top ten.

The genes are TRBV28 and TRBJ2-2, with 7 nucleotides matching TRBD1. The source is a man aged 60-69 years with active COVID-19. The sample comprised peripheral blood. Written as DNA, the CDR3 is TGTGCCAGCGAGGGGGCATTCACCGGGGAGCTGTTTTTT. Amino acid sequence: CASEGAFTGELFF.